This T cell receptor (beta chain) was profiled in a study of blood T cell repertoires in COVID-19. Whole-study context: The cDNA or gDNA used as material had been derived from T cells, B-cell-depleted T cells, or PBMCs.

The V end was cut by 2 bases, the J end by 8 bases, with 3 bases between. Germline CDR1 and CDR2: SEHNR and FQNEAQ (reference sequence). The CDR3 contains 10 residues. Sequenced by immunoSEQ multiplex PCR; TCRdb stores in-frame clones only, minus some. The sample carries 370,000 or so clones, approximately 87% recorded once. Cohorts were assigned according to the clinical history that participants reported. The sample taken for sequencing was PBMCs or T cells enriched from blood (not recorded which). The clonotype originates from a man aged 25 to 40 who had recovered from COVID-19. V and J are TRBV7-9 and TRBJ1-1; no clear D gene. The CDR3 DNA is TGTGCCAGCAGCTTACTAGAAGCTTTCTTT. Translation: CASSLLEAFF.